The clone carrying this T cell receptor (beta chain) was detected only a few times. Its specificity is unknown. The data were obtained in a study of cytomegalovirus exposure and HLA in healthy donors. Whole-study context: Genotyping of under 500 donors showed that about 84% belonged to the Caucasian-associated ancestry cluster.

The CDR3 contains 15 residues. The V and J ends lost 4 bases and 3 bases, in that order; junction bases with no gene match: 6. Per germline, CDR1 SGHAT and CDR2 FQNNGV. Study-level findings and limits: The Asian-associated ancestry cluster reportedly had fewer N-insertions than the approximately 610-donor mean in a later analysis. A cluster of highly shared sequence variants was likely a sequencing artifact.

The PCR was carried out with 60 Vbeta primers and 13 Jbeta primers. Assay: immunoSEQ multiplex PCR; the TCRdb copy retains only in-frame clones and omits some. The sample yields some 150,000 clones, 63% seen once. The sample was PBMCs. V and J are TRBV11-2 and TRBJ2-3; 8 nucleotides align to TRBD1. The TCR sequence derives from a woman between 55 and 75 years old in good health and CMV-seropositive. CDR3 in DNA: TGTGCCAGCAGCTCCGGACAGGGAATAACAGATACGCAGTATTTT. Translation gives CASSSGQGITDTQYF.